The rows below give T cell receptor beta chains drawn from one sample of a study of neurological immune-mediated disorders. TCRdb re-analysed the 5' RACE reads in MiXCR, keeping a single row per CDR3 protein. The table includes tens of thousands of distinct CDR3 sequences, about 15% detected once. Material: CD4+ T cells from blood. Every receptor here comes from a female donor with HTLV-1-associated myelopathy (HAM/TSP). The CDR3 runs from the conserved cysteine through the conserved F or W. The order of the fields is D gene, V gene, clone size, J gene, CDR3 DNA, CDR3 protein. A D gene is named only where the DNA matches it firmly. A clone size is listed for some rows: how often the clone was seen (once, few, many), or a class if it is expanded.

TRBD2,TRBV5-1,many,TRBJ2-1,TGCGCCAGCAGCCCGGGAGGGCGGGATGAGCAGTTCTTC,CASSPGGRDEQFF
TRBD2,TRBV29-1,many,TRBJ2-7,TGCAGCGTTGTACCGGGACTAGCGTCCTACGAGCAGTACTTC,CSVVPGLASYEQYF
TRBD1,TRBV29-1,many,TRBJ2-3,TGCAGCGCTGACAGGGACAGCGCGCAGTATTTT,CSADRDSAQYF
TRBD2,TRBV29-1,medium-sized,TRBJ2-3,TGCAGCGTTCCCTCTTCGCGGGAGTGGGCAGATACGCAGTATTTT,CSVPSSREWADTQYF
TRBD2,TRBV29-1,many,TRBJ2-5,TGCAGCGTTAATCCGACTAGCGTACAAGAGACCCAGTACTTC,CSVNPTSVQETQYF
TRBD2,TRBV30,-,TRBJ2-1,TGTGCCTGGAACTCTGGGGGGGGCAATGAGCAGTTCTTC,CAWNSGGGNEQFF
-,TRBV3-1,many,TRBJ2-1,TGTGCCAGCAGCCACCCATTACCGGGTCCCTTATACAATGAGCAGTTCTTC,CASSHPLPGPLYNEQFF
-,TRBV2,many,TRBJ2-3,TGTGCCAGCAGTGGCGGTAGGGAGTCTAAAGATACGCAGTATTTT,CASSGGRESKDTQYF
TRBD1,TRBV5-1,many,TRBJ1-2,TGCGCCAGCAGCTCGTCCGGGACAGGGAACTATGGCTACACCTTC,CASSSSGTGNYGYTF
TRBD2,TRBV2,many,TRBJ2-3,TGTGCCAGCAAATCAAATCCCCCTCTAGCGGGAGTTATAGATACGCAGTATTTT,CASKSNPPLAGVIDTQYF
TRBD2,TRBV7-9,many,TRBJ2-1,TGTGCCAGCAGCTCGATGGGGACTAGCGGCTACAATGAGCAGTTCTTC,CASSSMGTSGYNEQFF
-,TRBV5-1,many,TRBJ2-5,TGCGCCAGCAGCTTGGGGACAGTACCTCAGACCCAGTACTTC,CASSLGTVPQTQYF
TRBD2,TRBV3-1,many,TRBJ2-3,TGTGCCAGCAGCTATGGACTAGCGGGGAACACAGATACGCAGTATTTT,CASSYGLAGNTDTQYF
-,TRBV20-1,-,TRBJ1-5,TGCAGTGCTAGGGGGGACGGGAAAAGCAATCAGCCCCAGCATTTT,CSARGDGKSNQPQHF
-,TRBV12-3/TRBV12-4,many,TRBJ2-1,TGTGCCAGCAGGGATCGGGACTCCGGCGGGGAGCAGTTCTTC,CASRDRDSGGEQFF
-,TRBV5-6,many,TRBJ2-3,TGTGCCAGCACTCAGCTGCGTTTTTTACACACAGATACGCAGTATTTT,CASTQLRFLHTDTQYF
TRBD2,TRBV6-1,many,TRBJ2-1,TGTGCCAGCGTGAATAGCGGGATCAACTCCTACAATGAGCAGTTCTTC,CASVNSGINSYNEQFF
-,TRBV4-2,many,TRBJ2-3,TGTGCCAGCAGCCAAGCATGGAGCGATACGCAGTATTTT,CASSQAWSDTQYF
TRBD2,TRBV6-5,many,TRBJ2-7,TGTGCCAGCAGTTGGTCCGGGGGGACCTACGAGCAGTACTTC,CASSWSGGTYEQYF
-,TRBV10-1,many,TRBJ2-2,TGCGCCAGCAGGGTAGCCTCTCAATCCGGGGAGCTGTTTTTT,CASRVASQSGELFF
TRBD1,TRBV7-2,medium-sized,TRBJ2-3,TGTGCCAGCAGTACAACCGGGACAGGGGGCTCAGATACGCAGTATTTT,CASSTTGTGGSDTQYF
TRBD2,TRBV18,many,TRBJ2-7,TGTGCCAGCTCACCAGGCGCGGCGGGGGAAAACGAGCAGTACTTC,CASSPGAAGENEQYF
TRBD2,TRBV4-1,many,TRBJ2-3,TGCGCCAGCTCCCCTAGCGGGAGGGCCCGTGGAGATACGCAGTATTTT,CASSPSGRARGDTQYF
TRBD2,TRBV20-1,many,TRBJ2-3,TGCAGTGCTAGGAGAGGGACTAGCGGCACAGATACGCAGTATTTT,CSARRGTSGTDTQYF
-,TRBV7-3,-,TRBJ1-1,-,CASSFYICSARTGLTTEAFF
-,TRBV5-1,many,TRBJ1-3,TGCGCCAGCAGCTTGGAACAGGGTCGAGGCAACACCATATATTTT,CASSLEQGRGNTIYF
TRBD2,TRBV20-1,many,TRBJ2-3,TGCAGTGCCAAGCCTAGCGGGAGATGGGCAGATACGCAGTATTTT,CSAKPSGRWADTQYF
-,TRBV18,-,TRBJ2-7,TGTGCCAGCTCACCCACCTCCGGGGGCTACGAGCAGTACTTC,CASSPTSGGYEQYF
TRBD2,TRBV10-2,-,TRBJ2-3,TGCGCCAGCGCAACTAGCGGGAGCACAGATACAAAGTATTTT,CASATSGSTDTKYF
TRBD2,TRBV7-2,-,TRBJ2-3,TGTGACAGCAACGACGGGGGGAGCACAGATAAGCAGTATTTT,CDSNDGGSTDKQYF
TRBD2,TRBV5-1,many,TRBJ2-7,TGCGCCAGCCGAAGGACTAGCGGGTTGTACGAGCAGTACTTC,CASRRTSGLYEQYF
TRBD2,TRBV28,many,TRBJ2-1,TGTGCCAGCAGCCAGACTAGCGGGAGGTTAAATGAGCAGTTCTTC,CASSQTSGRLNEQFF
TRBD2,TRBV20-1,many,TRBJ2-7,TGCAGTGCTAGTCCCATCCCCGGGGGGGTCCCAACGAGCTCCTACGAGCAGTACTTC,CSASPIPGGVPTSSYEQYF
TRBD1,TRBV7-3,many,TRBJ2-1,TGTGCCAGCAGTTCAAACAGGGGCCTCAGTGAGCAGTTCTTC,CASSSNRGLSEQFF
-,TRBV20-1,many,TRBJ2-3,TGCAGTGCCGCCGGGACTGCTCACACAGATACGCAGTATTTT,CSAAGTAHTDTQYF
-,TRBV7-9,once,TRBJ2-2,TGTGCCAGCAGTCTAAGTGGGGACGGGGAGCTGTTTTTT,CASSLSGDGELFF
-,TRBV18,-,TRBJ1-1,TGTGCCAGCTCACTCCGGGACTGGGACACTGAAGCTTTCTTT,CASSLRDWDTEAFF
-,TRBV7-2,many,TRBJ2-4,TGTGCCAGCAGCCCGGGGACCGCTGACATTCAGTACTTC,CASSPGTADIQYF
TRBD1,TRBV5-1,many,TRBJ1-1,TGCGCCAGCAGCACGGGACAGCCGAACACTGAAGCTTTCTTT,CASSTGQPNTEAFF
-,TRBV15,many,TRBJ2-2,TGTGCCACCAGCAGAGAGCCGTCGTACACCGGGGAGCTGTTTTTT,CATSREPSYTGELFF
TRBD1,TRBV6-1,many,TRBJ1-1,TGTGCCAGCAGCAAGTTCCGGGACAGGGGCGCTGAAGCTTTCTTT,CASSKFRDRGAEAFF
-,TRBV20-1,many,TRBJ2-1,TGCAGTGCTAGAGATGGGACTCCGGGGTCCTACAATGAGCAGTTCTTC,CSARDGTPGSYNEQFF
TRBD2,TRBV18,many,TRBJ2-1,TGTGCCAGCTCACCACTGCTAGCGGAGTACAATGAGCAGTTCTTC,CASSPLLAEYNEQFF
-,TRBV21-1,many,TRBJ1-3,TGTGCCAGCAGCCTTAGGGGACATACGACTGGAAACACCATATATTTT,CASSLRGHTTGNTIYF
-,TRBV6-5,many,TRBJ2-7,TGTGCCAGCAGTTACACAGGGATTTACGAGCAGTACTTC,CASSYTGIYEQYF
TRBD1,TRBV10-3,-,TRBJ1-2,TGTGCCATCAGTAGGACAGGGGAAAAATATGGGTACACCTTC,CAISRTGEKYGYTF
TRBD1,TRBV28,many,TRBJ1-2,TGTGCCAGCGCCGGGACAGGGCCAGTCTATGGCTACACCTTC,CASAGTGPVYGYTF
TRBD2,TRBV29-1,many,TRBJ2-1,TGCAGCGCGGCCTTACTAGCGGGAGTAAACGAGCAGTTCTTC,CSAALLAGVNEQFF
-,TRBV20-1,many,TRBJ1-5,TGCAGTGCTAGCTATAGCAATCAGCCCCAGCATTTT,CSASYSNQPQHF
-,TRBV2,few,TRBJ2-3,TGTGCCAGCAGTGATCAGAGCGGACGCAGGTATTTT,CASSDQSGRRYF
TRBD1,TRBV7-9,many,TRBJ1-3,TGTGCCAGCAGCCGACAGGGGTGGGCTGGAAACACCATATATTTT,CASSRQGWAGNTIYF
-,TRBV6-5,many,TRBJ1-2,TGTGCCAGCAGTTACCAGGTTGGCTATGGCTACACCTTC,CASSYQVGYGYTF
TRBD2,TRBV20-1,large,TRBJ2-1,TGCAGTGCTACGAACCTACCGGGACTAGCGGGAGTAAACAATGAGCAGTTCTTC,CSATNLPGLAGVNNEQFF